The 32 T cell receptor beta chains reported below all come from one sample, sequenced in a study of beta chain features in type 1 diabetes. TCRB transcripts that were expressed got sequenced, as all of the isolated RNA had been reverse transcribed. Libraries were prepared by immunoSEQ multiplex PCR; TCRdb keeps only in-frame clonotypes and omits some of them. The sample lists 130,000 to 150,000 clones, 9% to 9.5% occurring once. Input material: central memory CD4+ T cells from blood. The receptors were sampled from a man aged 18 to 30 in good health.

The chain uses TRBV7-3 and TRBJ2-7, with 9 nucleotides matching TRBD1. V shed 4 bases, J shed 5 bases, and the junction held 6 bases outside the gene matches. CDR1 SGHTA and CDR2 FQGTGA come from the germline V gene. The CDR3 contains 14 residues. For the CDR3, the DNA is TGTGCCAGCAGCTCGCGGGGACAGGGTCACGAGCAGTACTTC. Its protein is CASSSRGQGHEQYF.

This clone was counted a few times. This chain connects TRBV28 to TRBJ2-7; a weak D match, TRBD1 (6 bases). V was clipped by 8 bases and J by 4 bases, with 12 bases between them. The CDR3 spans 12 residues. Germline V gives CDR1 MDHEN, CDR2 SYDVKM. The CDR3 DNA sequence: TGTGCCAGCGAGGGGGTTAGGTACGAGCAGTACTTC. Translation: CASEGVRYEQYF.

The J gene is TRBJ2-1, the V gene TRBV4-2, with 7 bases matching TRBD2. The junction had 0 bases not matched to a gene; V was cut back by 4 bases and J by 0 bases. The CDR3 sequence is 14 residues long. Per the germline V gene, CDR1 is LGHNA and CDR2 is YNFKEQ. As DNA, the CDR3 is TGTGCCAGCAGCCGGGACTACTCCTACAATGAGCAGTTCTTC. Encoded protein: CASSRDYSYNEQFF.

In DNA, the CDR3 is TGCGCCAGCAGCTTGCAATACCTAGCGGGGGACCCCTACGAGCAGTACTTC. Its protein is CASSLQYLAGDPYEQYF. The chain recombines TRBV5-1 with TRBJ2-7; 10 bases agree with TRBD2. The CDR3 runs 17 residues. CDR1 is SGHRS, CDR2 YFSETQ, per germline. V shed 1 base, J shed 2 bases, and the junction held 9 bases outside the gene matches.

This rearrangement joins TRBV19 to TRBJ2-7, with D perhaps matching TRBD2 (6 bases). Trimming cost V 6 bases and J 0 bases, with 12 bases left between them. The germline V gene has CDR1 LNHDA and CDR2 SQIVND (reference sequence). This CDR3 has 14 residues. For the CDR3, the DNA is TGTGCCAGTAGCGCGGGATCTAGCTCCTACGAGCAGTACTTC. Residues: CASSAGSSSYEQYF.

This rearrangement joins TRBV27 to TRBJ2-3; 11 nucleotides match TRBD2. Germline lookup yields CDR1 MNHEY and CDR2 SMNVEV (reference sequence). The V and J ends lost 6 bases and 9 bases, in that order; junction bases with no gene match: 11. This CDR3 is 15 amino acids long. CDR3 nucleotide sequence: TGTGCCAGCAGATCGACCCTAGCGGGGGGAAGAACGCAGTATTTT. Translated: CASRSTLAGGRTQYF.

The chain links TRBV5-1 to TRBJ2-3, with 11 bases identical to TRBD2. CDR1 is SGHRS and CDR2 is YFSETQ in the germline V gene. The CDR3 runs 16 residues. V was clipped by 0 bases and J by 4 bases; unmatched bases: 4. The CDR3: CASSLVAGGPPDTQYF. The CDR3 DNA sequence: TGCGCCAGCAGCTTGGTAGCGGGGGGGCCGCCAGATACGCAGTATTTT.

Only a few counts were recorded for this clone. The chain links TRBV30 to TRBJ1-1; the match to TRBD1 covers 9 bases. The V segment lost 5 bases and the J segment 5 bases; nucleotides outside the gene matches: 6. From germline, CDR1 is GTSNPN and CDR2 SVGIG (reference sequence). The CDR3 totals 13 residues. The DNA of the CDR3 is TGTGCCTGGGGGACAGGGCGGGGGACTGAAGCTTTCTTT. This gives the protein CAWGTGRGTEAFF.

This clone appeared a few times. The V call is TRBV6-5, the J call TRBJ1-2; D is unclear. Trimming removed 2 bases from V and 2 bases from J, with 9 bases in between. Per the germline V gene, CDR1 is MNHEY and CDR2 is SVGAGI. The CDR3 length is 14 residues. CDR3 bases: TGTGCCAGCAGTTACGGGCGGGGAAACTATGGCTACACCTTC. Protein product: CASSYGRGNYGYTF.

This chain's CDR3 is CASSLGRTGPQGAQYF. The CDR3 coding sequence is TGTGCCAGCAGCTTGGGTCGGACAGGTCCCCAAGGGGCCCAGTACTTC. The chain is built from TRBV5-6 and TRBJ2-5, with 7 bases matching TRBD1. Trimming took 0 bases from V and 9 from J; bases not matched to a gene: 14. The CDR3 has 16 residues. Germline CDR1 and CDR2: SGHDT and YYEEEE.

The CDR3 is CASSTQRWDEKLFF. CDR3 nucleotides: TGTGCCAGCAGCACACAGCGGTGGGATGAAAAACTGTTTTTT. The gene calls are TRBV6-5 and TRBJ1-4; D is uncertain. Trimming shortened V by 6 bases and J by 6 bases, and 14 bases separated the two germline ends. The CDR3 is 14 amino acids. CDR1 MNHEY and CDR2 SVGAGI come from the germline V gene.

The J gene is TRBJ2-1, the V gene TRBV7-3, with a weak D call TRBD2 (7 bases). The CDR3 loop spans 17 amino acids. Deletions cut 5 bases from V and 1 base from J, with 18 bases between. CDR1 and CDR2 (germline): SGHTA, FQGTGA. The CDR3 DNA is TGTGCCAGCAGCCAGGGAGGGGGACTCACATCCTACAATGAGCAGTTCTTC. Translated, it gives CASSQGGGLTSYNEQFF. Using reference TRBV7-3 and TRBJ2-1 for the parts outside the CDR3, the full variable domain is GAGVSQTPSNKVTEKGKYVELRCDPISGHTALYWYRQSLGQGPEFLIYFQGTGAADDSGLPNDRFFAVRPEGSVSTLKIQRTERGDSAVYLCASSQGGGLTSYNEQFFGPGTRLTVL.

The CDR3: CASSYRWQGVYEQYF. The CDR3 nucleotides are TGTGCCAGCAGTTACCGGTGGCAGGGGGTCTACGAGCAGTACTTC. This chain links TRBV6-5 with TRBJ2-7, with 7 positions matching TRBD1. V lost 2 bases, J lost 3 bases, and 7 bases stayed unmatched. The CDR3 extends over 15 amino acids. CDR1 is MNHEY and CDR2 is SVGAGI in the germline V gene.

This rearrangement joins TRBV19 to TRBJ2-2; 7 positions match TRBD1. The CDR3 spans 13 residues. The germline CDR1 and CDR2 sequences are LNHDA and SQIVND (reference sequence). The V gene end was trimmed by 3 bases and the J gene end by 9 bases; junction bases not matched to a gene: 4. The CDR3 sequence is CASSITGARELFF. CDR3 bases: TGTGCCAGTAGTATTACAGGGGCCAGGGAGCTGTTTTTT.

In its sample, this clone was seen a few times. The rearrangement joins TRBV11-2 to TRBJ2-5, with 12 positions matching TRBD1. V was pared by 4 bases and J by 3 bases, with 9 bases of the junction left unmatched. CDR1 is SGHAT and CDR2 is FQNNGV in the germline V gene. The CDR3 totals 17 residues. CDR3 DNA: TGTGCCAGCAGCTCCCCGGGACAGGGGGCGAGGAAAGAGACCCAGTACTTC. It encodes CASSSPGQGARKETQYF.

The genes are TRBV4-3 and TRBJ1-2; weak D call: TRBD1 (5 bases). V shed 0 bases and J shed 8 bases, with 13 bases lying between them. Looked up from germline, CDR1 is LGHNA and CDR2 is YSLEER. This CDR3 contains 14 residues. The CDR3 sequence is CASSQDEYGGGYTF. In DNA form, the CDR3 reads TGCGCCAGCAGCCAAGATGAGTATGGGGGGGGCTACACCTTC.

This clone occurred a few times. The V call is TRBV5-1, the J call TRBJ2-1; no definite D call. Between the trimmed V and J ends, which lost 4 bases and 8 bases, there was a span of 13 bases. Per germline, CDR1 SGHRS and CDR2 YFSETQ. This CDR3 comprises 13 residues. CDR3 DNA: TGCGCCAGCAGCCTCCCATCGGCGGATGAGCAGTTCTTC. Translated, it gives CASSLPSADEQFF.

The chain employs TRBV5-6 and TRBJ2-1; 9 bases agree with TRBD2. This CDR3 comprises 17 residues. V dropped 0 bases and J dropped 4; count of bases not matched to a gene: 8. CDR1 SGHDT and CDR2 YYEEEE come from the germline V gene. The CDR3 loop reads CASSLGWGLAGYNEQFF. In nucleotides, the CDR3 is TGTGCCAGCAGCTTGGGGTGGGGGCTAGCGGGGTACAATGAGCAGTTCTTC. The whole variable domain, remainder taken from reference TRBV5-6 and TRBJ2-1, is DAGVTQSPTHLIKTRGQQVTLRCSPKSGHDTVSWYQQALGQGPQFIFQYYEEEERQRGNFPDRFSGHQFPNYSSELNVNALLLGDSALYLCASSLGWGLAGYNEQFFGPGTRLTVL.

The chain combines TRBV7-9 with TRBJ2-5; 10 nucleotides match TRBD2. J was trimmed by 5 bases and V by 4 bases; bases with no gene match: 7. This CDR3 region has 15 residues. Germline-derived CDR1 and CDR2 are SEHNR and FQNEAQ (reference sequence). CDR3 sequence reads: CASSSERGGVETQYF. The CDR3 nucleotides read TGTGCCAGCAGCTCAGAGCGGGGGGGCGTGGAGACCCAGTACTTC.

J is TRBJ1-5 and V is TRBV19; D ambiguous. V shed 0 bases and J shed 0 bases, with 15 bases lying between them. The length of the CDR3 is 18 residues. The germline gives CDR1 LNHDA, CDR2 SQIVND (reference sequence). The CDR3 DNA sequence: TGTGCCAGTAGTATAGACGAGGGCAGAGCCTATAGCAATCAGCCCCAGCATTTT. Translating gives CASSIDEGRAYSNQPQHF.

This clone was detected only a few times. V and J are TRBV4-1 and TRBJ2-3; 9 bases are a match to TRBD2. This CDR3 comprises 17 residues. The V and J ends lost 0 bases and 2 bases, in that order; junction bases with no gene match: 6. Germline V gene sequence: CDR1 MGHRA, CDR2 YSYEKL. CDR3 residues: CASSQEPSGGTTDTQYF. CDR3 in DNA: TGCGCCAGCAGCCAAGAGCCGAGCGGGGGGACCACAGATACGCAGTATTTT.

The CDR3 bases are TGTGCCAGCACCGGAGGGGTAGCGGGGGGGCGAGAGACCCAGTACTTC. It encodes CASTGGVAGGRETQYF. This rearrangement joins TRBV2 to TRBJ2-5, with 11 bases lining up with TRBD2. J gave up 4 bases and V 7 bases, and 11 bases lay outside the gene matches. This CDR3 comprises 16 residues. Germline V lookup: CDR1 SNHLY, CDR2 FYNNEI.

The J gene is TRBJ2-1, the V gene TRBV7-6; perhaps TRBD2 as D (5 bases). With 0 bases removed from V and 6 bases from J, the gap between germline ends came to 12 bases. Germline values: CDR1 SGHVS, CDR2 FNYEAQ. The CDR3 extends over 15 amino acids. The CDR3 reads CASSLALRAGNEQFF. CDR3 nucleotide sequence: TGTGCCAGCAGCTTAGCGCTAAGGGCGGGCAATGAGCAGTTCTTC.

The gene calls are TRBV7-9 and TRBJ2-5; 9 nucleotides agree with TRBD2. The V gene's germline CDR1 is SEHNR and CDR2 FQNEAQ (reference sequence). The J segment lost 2 bases and the V segment lost 1 base, leaving 5 bases of the junction unmatched. The CDR3 runs to 16 residues. The CDR3 DNA follows: TGTGCCAGCAGCTTAGGGGTAGCGGGGGATCAAGAGACCCAGTACTTC. Protein sequence: CASSLGVAGDQETQYF.

This clone was counted a few times. This chain uses TRBV28 with TRBJ1-5; weak D call: TRBD1 (6 bases). Trimming pared 3 bases from V and 7 bases from J, leaving 10 bases between. The V gene's germline CDR1 is MDHEN and CDR2 SYDVKM. This CDR3 region has 13 residues. The CDR3 region is CASSFRGGQPQHF. The DNA of the CDR3 is TGTGCCAGCAGTTTCAGGGGTGGGCAGCCCCAGCATTTT.

The sample holds a few counts of this clone. V gene TRBV6-1 combines with J gene TRBJ1-3; the D gene is possibly TRBD1 (6 bases). The CDR3 runs 13 residues. The V and J ends lost 10 bases and 0 bases respectively, with 10 bases between them. Looked up from germline, CDR1 is MNHNS and CDR2 is SASEGT. The CDR3 loop reads CATGESSGNTIYF. The CDR3, as DNA: TGTGCCACAGGGGAGAGCTCTGGAAACACCATATATTTT.

This chain links TRBV4-3 with TRBJ2-5, with TRBD2 matching 8 bases. The CDR3 sequence is 16 residues long. Germline CDR1 LGHNA, CDR2 YSLEER. J was trimmed by 5 bases and V by 0 bases; bases with no gene match: 8. The CDR3 DNA is TGCGCCAGCAGCCAAGATCTGAGCGGGGGTGGGGAGACCCAGTACTTC. This encodes CASSQDLSGGGETQYF.

This chain joins TRBV5-1 and TRBJ1-5; the D gene is possibly TRBD1 (5 bases). Trimming stripped 4 bases from V and 3 bases from J, with 14 bases between. CDR3 length: 15 residues. The germline V gene has CDR1 SGHRS and CDR2 YFSETQ. CDR3 sequence: CASSLDAGDNQPQHF. The CDR3 DNA is TGCGCCAGCAGCCTCGACGCGGGGGACAATCAGCCCCAGCATTTT.

This chain links TRBV5-6 with TRBJ2-1, with D possibly matching TRBD2 (7 bases). The V end lost 7 bases, the J end lost 8 bases, and 22 bases lay between the germline ends. The germline gives CDR1 SGHDT, CDR2 YYEEEE. There are 15 residues in the CDR3. The CDR3 coding sequence is TGTGCCAGCGGATTTGGAGGGGGGGCTTGGTATGAGCAGTTCTTC. Residues: CASGFGGGAWYEQFF.

This clone was detected a few times. V and J are TRBV7-2 and TRBJ2-1; 12 bases are shared with TRBD2. Germline V lookup: CDR1 SGHTA, CDR2 FQGNSA. The trim removed 3 bases at V and 4 bases at J, leaving 4 bases unmatched. This CDR3 has 16 residues. The CDR3 is CASSFASGGAYNEQFF. The CDR3 DNA reads TGTGCCAGCAGCTTTGCTAGCGGGGGGGCATACAATGAGCAGTTCTTC.

Concerning this clone: Other DNA sequences within the sample encode an identical CDR3. The rearrangement joins TRBV9 to TRBJ2-7; D gene uncertain. The germline V gene has CDR1 SGDLS and CDR2 YYNGEE. This CDR3 contains 14 residues. V lost 0 bases and J 1 base, leaving 8 bases between the germline ends. DNA for the CDR3: TGTGCCAGCAGCGTAGATGGCCGTTCCTACGAGCAGTACTTC. Protein: CASSVDGRSYEQYF.

The chain combines TRBV30 with TRBJ2-5; TRBD2 aligns across 12 bases. CDR3 length equals 15 residues. The V segment lost 5 bases and the J segment 1 base; nucleotides outside the gene matches: 5. Germline-derived CDR1 and CDR2 are GTSNPN and SVGIG (reference sequence). The CDR3 reads CAWDLAGGPQETQYF. Written as DNA, the CDR3 is TGTGCCTGGGACCTAGCGGGGGGGCCCCAAGAGACCCAGTACTTC.